This T cell receptor (beta chain) was captured by sequencing in a study of blood T cell repertoires in COVID-19. V was pared by 1 base and J by 5 bases, with 9 bases between. The length of the CDR3 is 14 residues. Germline CDR1 SEHNR, CDR2 FQNEAQ (reference sequence). Original analysis: Estimated nucleated cell counts came from reference gene primer amplification. Profiled with immunoSEQ multiplex PCR; TCRdb holds only in-frame clones, not every one. That table gives V, J and clone size, and the DNA gave D and trimming. The data contain 120,000 or so clones, 85% to 90% of them singletons. The chain is built from TRBV7-9 and TRBJ2-1, with D possibly TRBD2 on 5 matching bases. This clonotype originated in a woman in her forties or fifties with active or convalescent COVID-19. Source material: peripheral blood. CDR3 in DNA: TGTGCCAGCAGCTTAGACCTAGCACACAATGAGCAGTTCTTC. Translated, it gives CASSLDLAHNEQFF. Using reference TRBV7-9 and TRBJ2-1 for the parts outside the CDR3, the full variable domain is DTGVSQNPRHKITKRGQNVTFRCDPISEHNRLYWYRQTLGQGPEFLTYFQNEAQLEKSRLLSDRFSAERPKGSFSTLEIQRTEQGDSAMYLCASSLDLAHNEQFFGPGTRLTVL.